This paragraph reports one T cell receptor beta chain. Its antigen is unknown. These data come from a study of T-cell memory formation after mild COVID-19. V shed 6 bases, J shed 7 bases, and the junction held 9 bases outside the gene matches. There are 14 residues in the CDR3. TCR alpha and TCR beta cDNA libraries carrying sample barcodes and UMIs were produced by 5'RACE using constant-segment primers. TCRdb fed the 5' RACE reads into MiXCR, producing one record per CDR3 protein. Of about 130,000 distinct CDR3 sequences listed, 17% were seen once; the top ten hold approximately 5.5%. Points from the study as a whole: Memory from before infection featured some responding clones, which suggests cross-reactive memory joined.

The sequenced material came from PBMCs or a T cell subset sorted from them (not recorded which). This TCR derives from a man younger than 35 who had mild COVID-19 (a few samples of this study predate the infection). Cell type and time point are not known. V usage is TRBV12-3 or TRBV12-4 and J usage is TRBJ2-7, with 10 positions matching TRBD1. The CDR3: CASSLRQGAQEQYF. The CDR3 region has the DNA TGTGCCAGCAGCCTTCGACAGGGGGCCCAAGAGCAGTACTTC.